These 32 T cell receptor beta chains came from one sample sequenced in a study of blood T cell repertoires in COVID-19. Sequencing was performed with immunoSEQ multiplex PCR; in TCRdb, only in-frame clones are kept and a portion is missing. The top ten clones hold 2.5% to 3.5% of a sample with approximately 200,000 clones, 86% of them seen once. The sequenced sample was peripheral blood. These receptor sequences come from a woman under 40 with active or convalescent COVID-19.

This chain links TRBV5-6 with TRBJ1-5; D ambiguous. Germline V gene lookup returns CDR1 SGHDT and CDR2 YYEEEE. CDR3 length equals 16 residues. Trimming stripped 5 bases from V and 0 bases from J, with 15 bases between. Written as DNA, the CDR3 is TGTGCCAGCAGTTTGTATGCTCAGTATAGCAATCAGCCCCAGCATTTT. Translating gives CASSLYAQYSNQPQHF.

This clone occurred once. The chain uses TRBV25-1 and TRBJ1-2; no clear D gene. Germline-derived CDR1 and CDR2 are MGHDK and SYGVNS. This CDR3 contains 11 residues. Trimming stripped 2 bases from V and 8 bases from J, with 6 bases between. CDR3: CASSEPTGYTF. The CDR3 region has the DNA TGTGCCAGCAGTGAACCGACAGGCTACACCTTC.

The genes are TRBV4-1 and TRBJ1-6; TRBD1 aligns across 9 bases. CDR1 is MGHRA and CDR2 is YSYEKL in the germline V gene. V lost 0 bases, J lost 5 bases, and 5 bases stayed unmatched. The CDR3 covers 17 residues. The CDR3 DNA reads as TGCGCCAGCAGCCAAGAGAGGGACAGGGCTAATAATTCACCCCTCCACTTT. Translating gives CASSQERDRANNSPLHF.

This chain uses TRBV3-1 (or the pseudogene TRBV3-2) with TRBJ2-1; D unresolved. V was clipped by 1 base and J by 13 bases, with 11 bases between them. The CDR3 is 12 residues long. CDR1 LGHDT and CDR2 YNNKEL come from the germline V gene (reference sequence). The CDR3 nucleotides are TGTGCCAGCAGCCAAGTAGACCTAGGTCAGTTCTTC. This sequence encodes CASSQVDLGQFF.

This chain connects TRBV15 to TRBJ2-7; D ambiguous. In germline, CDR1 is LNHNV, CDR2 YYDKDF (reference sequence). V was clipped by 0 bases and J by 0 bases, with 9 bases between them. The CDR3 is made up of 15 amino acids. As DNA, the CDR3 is TGTGCCACCAGCAGAGAGCGGCAGAGCTCCTACGAGCAGTACTTC. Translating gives CATSRERQSSYEQYF. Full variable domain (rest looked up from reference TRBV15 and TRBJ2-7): DAMVIQNPRYQVTQFGKPVTLSCSQTLNHNVMYWYQQKSSQAPKLLFHYYDKDFNNEADTPDNFQSRRPNTSFCFLDIRSPGLGDTAMYLCATSRERQSSYEQYFGPGTRLTVT.

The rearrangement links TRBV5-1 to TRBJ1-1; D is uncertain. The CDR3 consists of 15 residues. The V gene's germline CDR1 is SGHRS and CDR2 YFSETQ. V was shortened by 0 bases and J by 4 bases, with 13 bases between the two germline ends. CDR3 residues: CASSLGARGGTEAFF. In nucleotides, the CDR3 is TGCGCCAGCAGCTTGGGGGCCAGAGGAGGCACTGAAGCTTTCTTT.

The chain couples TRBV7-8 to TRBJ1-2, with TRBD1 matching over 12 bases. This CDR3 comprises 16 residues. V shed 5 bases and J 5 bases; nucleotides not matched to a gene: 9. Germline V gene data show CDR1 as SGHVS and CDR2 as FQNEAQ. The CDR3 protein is CASSVHRDRGRYGYTF. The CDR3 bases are TGTGCCAGCAGCGTACACCGGGACAGGGGGCGGTATGGCTACACCTTC. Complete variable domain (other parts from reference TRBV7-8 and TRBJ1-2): GAGVSQSPRYKVAKRGQDVALRCDPISGHVSLFWYQQALGQGPEFLTYFQNEAQLDKSGLPSDRFFAERPEGSVSTLKIQRTQQEDSAVYLCASSVHRDRGRYGYTFGSGTRLTVV.

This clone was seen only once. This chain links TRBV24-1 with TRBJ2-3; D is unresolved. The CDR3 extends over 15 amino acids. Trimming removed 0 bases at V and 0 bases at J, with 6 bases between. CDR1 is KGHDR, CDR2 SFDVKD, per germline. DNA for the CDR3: TGTGCCACCAGTGATTTGCTAGAAAGCACAGATACGCAGTATTTT. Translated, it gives CATSDLLESTDTQYF.

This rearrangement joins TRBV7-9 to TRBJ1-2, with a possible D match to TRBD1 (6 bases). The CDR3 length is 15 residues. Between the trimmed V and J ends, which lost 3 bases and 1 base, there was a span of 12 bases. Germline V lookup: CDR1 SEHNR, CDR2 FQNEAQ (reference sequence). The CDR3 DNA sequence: TGTGCCAGCAGCTTCGCGACACAGGGTAACTATGGCTACACCTTC. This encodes CASSFATQGNYGYTF. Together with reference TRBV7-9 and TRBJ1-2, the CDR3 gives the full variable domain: DTGVSQNPRHKITKRGQNVTFRCDPISEHNRLYWYRQTLGQGPEFLTYFQNEAQLEKSRLLSDRFSAERPKGSFSTLEIQRTEQGDSAMYLCASSFATQGNYGYTFGSGTRLTVV.

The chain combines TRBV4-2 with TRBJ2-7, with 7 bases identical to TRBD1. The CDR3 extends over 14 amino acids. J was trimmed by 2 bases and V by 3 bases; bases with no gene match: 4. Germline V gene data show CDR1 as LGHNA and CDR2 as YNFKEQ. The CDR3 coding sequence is TGTGCCAGCAGCCAGAGTGGGACAGCCTACGAGCAGTACTTC. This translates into CASSQSGTAYEQYF.

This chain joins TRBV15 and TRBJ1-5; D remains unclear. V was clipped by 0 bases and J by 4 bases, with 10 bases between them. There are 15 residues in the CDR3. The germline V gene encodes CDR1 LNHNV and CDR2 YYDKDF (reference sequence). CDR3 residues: CATSRERRGNQPQHF. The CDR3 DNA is TGTGCCACCAGCAGAGAACGCCGGGGAAATCAGCCCCAGCATTTT.

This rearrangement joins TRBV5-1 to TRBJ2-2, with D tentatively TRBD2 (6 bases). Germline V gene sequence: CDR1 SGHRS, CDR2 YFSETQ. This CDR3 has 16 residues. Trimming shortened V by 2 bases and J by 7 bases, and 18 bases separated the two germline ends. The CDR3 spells CASSFGGKRWGGELFF. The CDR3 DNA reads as TGCGCCAGCAGCTTTGGAGGGAAAAGATGGGGCGGGGAGCTGTTTTTT.

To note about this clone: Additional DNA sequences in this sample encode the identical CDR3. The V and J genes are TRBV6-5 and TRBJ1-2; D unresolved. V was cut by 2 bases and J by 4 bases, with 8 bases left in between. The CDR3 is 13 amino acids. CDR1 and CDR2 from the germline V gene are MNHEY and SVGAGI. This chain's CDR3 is CASSYGQAYGYTF. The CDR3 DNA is TGTGCCAGCAGTTACGGGCAGGCCTATGGCTACACCTTC.

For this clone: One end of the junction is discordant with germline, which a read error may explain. CDR3 residues: CASSPTSPNTGELFF. The CDR3 DNA is TGTGCTAGCAGCCCGACTAGCCCGAACACCGGGGAGCTGTTTTTT. This chain connects TRBV7-7 to TRBJ2-2; 7 nucleotides line up with TRBD2. CDR3 length: 15 amino acids. Germline lookup yields CDR1 SSHAT and CDR2 FNYEAQ (reference sequence). Using reference TRBV7-7 and TRBJ2-2 for the parts outside the CDR3, the full variable domain is GAGVSQSPRYKVTKRGQDVTLRCDPISSHATLYWYQQALGQGPEFLTYFNYEAQPDKSGLPSDRFSAERPEGSISTLTIQRTEQRDSAMYRCASSPTSPNTGELFFGEGSRLTVL.

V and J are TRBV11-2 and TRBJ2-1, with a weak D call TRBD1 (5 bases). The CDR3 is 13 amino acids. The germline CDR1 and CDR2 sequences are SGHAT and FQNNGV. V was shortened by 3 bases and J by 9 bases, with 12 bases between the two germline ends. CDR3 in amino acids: CASSFLVQGEQFF. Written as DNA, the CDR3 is TGTGCCAGCAGCTTTTTGGTTCAGGGTGAGCAGTTCTTC.

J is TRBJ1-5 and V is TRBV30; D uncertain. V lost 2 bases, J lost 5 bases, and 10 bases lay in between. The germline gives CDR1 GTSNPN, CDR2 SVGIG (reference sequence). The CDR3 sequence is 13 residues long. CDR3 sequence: CAWSLRWDQPQHF. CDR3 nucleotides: TGTGCCTGGAGTCTGAGGTGGGATCAGCCCCAGCATTTT.

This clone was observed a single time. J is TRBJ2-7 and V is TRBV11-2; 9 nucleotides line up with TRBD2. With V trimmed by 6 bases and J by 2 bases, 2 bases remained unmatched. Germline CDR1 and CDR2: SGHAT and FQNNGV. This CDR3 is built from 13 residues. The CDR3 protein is CASRLAGPYEQYF. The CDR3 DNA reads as TGTGCCAGCAGACTAGCGGGCCCCTACGAGCAGTACTTC.

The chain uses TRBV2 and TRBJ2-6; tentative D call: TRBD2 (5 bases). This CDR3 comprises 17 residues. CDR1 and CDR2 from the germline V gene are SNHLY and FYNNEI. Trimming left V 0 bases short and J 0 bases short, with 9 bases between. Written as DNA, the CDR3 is TGTGCCAGCAGTGAAGCCGGCGGGTTCTCTGGGGCCAACGTCCTGACTTTC. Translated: CASSEAGGFSGANVLTF. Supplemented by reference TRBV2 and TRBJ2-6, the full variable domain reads EPEVTQTPSHQVTQMGQEVILRCVPISNHLYFYWYRQILGQKVEFLVSFYNNEISEKSEIFDDQFSVERPDGSNFTLKIRSTKLEDSAMYFCASSEAGGFSGANVLTFGAGSRLTVL.

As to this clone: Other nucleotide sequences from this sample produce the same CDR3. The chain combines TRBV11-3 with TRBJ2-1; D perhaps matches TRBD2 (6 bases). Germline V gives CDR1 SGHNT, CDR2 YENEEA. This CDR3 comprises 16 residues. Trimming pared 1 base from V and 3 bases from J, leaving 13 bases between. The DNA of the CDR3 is TGTGCCAGCAGCTTAGGAGGCTTGGGACTCTACAATGAGCAGTTCTTC. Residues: CASSLGGLGLYNEQFF.

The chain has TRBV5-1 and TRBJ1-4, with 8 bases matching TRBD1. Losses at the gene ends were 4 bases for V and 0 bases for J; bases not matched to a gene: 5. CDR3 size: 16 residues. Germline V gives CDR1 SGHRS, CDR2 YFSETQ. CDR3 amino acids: CASSPGQETTNEKLFF. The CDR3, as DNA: TGCGCCAGCAGCCCGGGACAGGAGACAACTAATGAAAAACTGTTTTTT. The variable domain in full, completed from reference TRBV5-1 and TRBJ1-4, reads KAGVTQTPRYLIKTRGQQVTLSCSPISGHRSVSWYQQTPGQGLQFLFEYFSETQRNKGNFPGRFSGRQFSNSRSEMNVSTLELGDSALYLCASSPGQETTNEKLFFGSGTQLSVL.

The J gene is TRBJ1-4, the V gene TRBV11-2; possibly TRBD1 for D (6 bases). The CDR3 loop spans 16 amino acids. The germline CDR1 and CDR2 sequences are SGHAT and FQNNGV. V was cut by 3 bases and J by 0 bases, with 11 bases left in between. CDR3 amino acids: CASSFSGVATNEKLFF. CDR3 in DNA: TGTGCCAGCAGCTTCTCAGGGGTAGCAACTAATGAAAAACTGTTTTTT.

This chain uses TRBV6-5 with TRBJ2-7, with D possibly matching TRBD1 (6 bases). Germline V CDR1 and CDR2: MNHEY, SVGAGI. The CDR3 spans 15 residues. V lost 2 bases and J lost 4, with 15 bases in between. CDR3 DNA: TGTGCCAGCAGTTACGGAGGACAAGGGGGATACGAGCAGTACTTC. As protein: CASSYGGQGGYEQYF.

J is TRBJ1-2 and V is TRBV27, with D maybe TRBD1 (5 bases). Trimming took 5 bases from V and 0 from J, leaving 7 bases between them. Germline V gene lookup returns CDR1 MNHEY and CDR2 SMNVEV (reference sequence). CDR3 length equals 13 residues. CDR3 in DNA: TGTGCCAGCAGTCAGACAGCTAACTATGGCTACACCTTC. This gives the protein CASSQTANYGYTF.

The DNA for the CDR3 is TGCGCCAGCATGAGATCCGGGACAGGGCGGGAAAAACTGTTTTTT. Its translation is CASMRSGTGREKLFF. The chain combines TRBV5-1 with TRBJ1-4; 9 bases fit TRBD1. The CDR3 length is 15 residues. Germline V CDR1 and CDR2: SGHRS, YFSETQ. The J segment lost 8 bases and the V segment lost 6 bases, leaving 11 bases of the junction unmatched.

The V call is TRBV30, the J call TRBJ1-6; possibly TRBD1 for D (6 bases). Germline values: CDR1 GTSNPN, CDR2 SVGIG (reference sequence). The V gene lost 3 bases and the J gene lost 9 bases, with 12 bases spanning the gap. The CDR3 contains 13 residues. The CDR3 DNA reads TGTGCCTGGAGCCAAAAGGGGGTTTCACCCCTCCACTTT. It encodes CAWSQKGVSPLHF.

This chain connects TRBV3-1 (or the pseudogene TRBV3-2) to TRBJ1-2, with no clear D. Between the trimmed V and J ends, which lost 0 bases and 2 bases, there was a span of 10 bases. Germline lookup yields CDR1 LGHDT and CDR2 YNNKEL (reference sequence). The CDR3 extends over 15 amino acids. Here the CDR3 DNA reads TGTGCCAGCAGCCAAGAGGGAGGGTTGAACTATGGCTACACCTTC. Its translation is CASSQEGGLNYGYTF.

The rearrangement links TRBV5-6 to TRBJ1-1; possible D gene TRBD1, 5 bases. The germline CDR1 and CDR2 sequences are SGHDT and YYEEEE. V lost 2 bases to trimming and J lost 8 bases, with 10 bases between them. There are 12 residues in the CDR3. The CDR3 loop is CASSLRRGEAFF. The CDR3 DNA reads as TGTGCCAGCAGCTTAAGGCGGGGGGAAGCTTTCTTT.

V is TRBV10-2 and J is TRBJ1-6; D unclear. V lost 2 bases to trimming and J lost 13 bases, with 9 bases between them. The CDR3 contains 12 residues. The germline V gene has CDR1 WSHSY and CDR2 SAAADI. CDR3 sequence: CASSEPGLPLHF. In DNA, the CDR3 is TGCGCCAGCAGTGAGCCGGGTTTGCCCCTCCACTTT.

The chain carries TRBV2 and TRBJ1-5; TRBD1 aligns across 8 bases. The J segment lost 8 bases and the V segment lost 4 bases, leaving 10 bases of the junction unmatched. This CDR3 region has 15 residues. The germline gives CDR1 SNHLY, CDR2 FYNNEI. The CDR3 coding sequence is TGTGCCAGCAGTGGAGAGACAGGGGCCCTAAAGCCCCAGCATTTT. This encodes CASSGETGALKPQHF.

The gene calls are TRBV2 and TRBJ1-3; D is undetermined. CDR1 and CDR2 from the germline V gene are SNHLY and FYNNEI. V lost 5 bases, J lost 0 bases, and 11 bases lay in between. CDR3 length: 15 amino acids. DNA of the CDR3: TGTGCCAGCAGTCCCACACAGCTCTCTGGAAACACCATATATTTT. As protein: CASSPTQLSGNTIYF.

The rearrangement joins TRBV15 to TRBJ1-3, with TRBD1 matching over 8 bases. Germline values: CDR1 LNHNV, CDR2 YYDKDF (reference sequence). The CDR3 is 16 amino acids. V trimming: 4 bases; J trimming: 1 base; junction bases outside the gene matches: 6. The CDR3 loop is CATSIDRGLSGNTIYF. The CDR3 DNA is TGTGCCACCAGCATTGACAGGGGACTTTCTGGAAACACCATATATTTT. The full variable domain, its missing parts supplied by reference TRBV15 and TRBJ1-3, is DAMVIQNPRYQVTQFGKPVTLSCSQTLNHNVMYWYQQKSSQAPKLLFHYYDKDFNNEADTPDNFQSRRPNTSFCFLDIRSPGLGDTAMYLCATSIDRGLSGNTIYFGEGSWLTVV.

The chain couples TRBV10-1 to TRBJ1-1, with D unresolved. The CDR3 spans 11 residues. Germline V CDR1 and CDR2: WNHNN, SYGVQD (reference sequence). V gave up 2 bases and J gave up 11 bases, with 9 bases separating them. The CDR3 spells CASSEGQWAFF. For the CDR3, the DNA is TGCGCCAGCAGTGAGGGGCAGTGGGCTTTCTTT.